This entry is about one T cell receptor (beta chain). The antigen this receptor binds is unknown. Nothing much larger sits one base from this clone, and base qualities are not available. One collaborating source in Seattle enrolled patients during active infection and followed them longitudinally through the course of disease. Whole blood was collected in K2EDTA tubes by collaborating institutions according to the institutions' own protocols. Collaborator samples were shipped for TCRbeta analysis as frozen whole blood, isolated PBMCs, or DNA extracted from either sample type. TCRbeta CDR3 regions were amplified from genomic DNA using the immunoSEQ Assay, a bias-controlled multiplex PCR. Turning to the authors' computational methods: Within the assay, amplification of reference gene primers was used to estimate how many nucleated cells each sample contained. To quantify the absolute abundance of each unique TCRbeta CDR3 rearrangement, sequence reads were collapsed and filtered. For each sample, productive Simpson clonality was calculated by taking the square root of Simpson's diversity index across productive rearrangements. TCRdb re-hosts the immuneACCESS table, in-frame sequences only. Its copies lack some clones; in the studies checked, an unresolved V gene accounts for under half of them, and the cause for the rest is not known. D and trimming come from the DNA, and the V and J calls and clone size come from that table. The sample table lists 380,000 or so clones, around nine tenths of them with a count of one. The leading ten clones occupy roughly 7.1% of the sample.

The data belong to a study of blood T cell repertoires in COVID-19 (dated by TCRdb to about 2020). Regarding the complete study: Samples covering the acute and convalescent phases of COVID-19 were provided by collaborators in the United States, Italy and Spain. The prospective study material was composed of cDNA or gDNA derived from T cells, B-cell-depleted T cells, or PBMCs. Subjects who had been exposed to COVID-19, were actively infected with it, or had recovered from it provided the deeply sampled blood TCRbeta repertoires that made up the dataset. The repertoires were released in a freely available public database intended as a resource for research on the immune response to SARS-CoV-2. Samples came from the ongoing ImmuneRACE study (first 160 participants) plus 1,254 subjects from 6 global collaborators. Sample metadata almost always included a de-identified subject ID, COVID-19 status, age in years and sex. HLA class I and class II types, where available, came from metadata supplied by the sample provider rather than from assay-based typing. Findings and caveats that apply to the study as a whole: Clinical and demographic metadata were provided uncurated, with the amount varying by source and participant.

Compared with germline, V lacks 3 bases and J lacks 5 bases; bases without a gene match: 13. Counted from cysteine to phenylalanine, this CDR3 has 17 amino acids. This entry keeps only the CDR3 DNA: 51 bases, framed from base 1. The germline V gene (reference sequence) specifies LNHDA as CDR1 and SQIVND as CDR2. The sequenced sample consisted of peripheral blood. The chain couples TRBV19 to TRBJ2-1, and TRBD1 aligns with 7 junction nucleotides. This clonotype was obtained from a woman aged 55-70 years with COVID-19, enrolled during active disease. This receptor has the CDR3 CASSIFRGTASDNEQFF. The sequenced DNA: TGTGCCAGTAGTATCTTTAGAGGGACAGCCAGCGACAATGAGCAGTTCTTC. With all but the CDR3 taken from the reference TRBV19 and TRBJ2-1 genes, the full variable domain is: DGGITQSPKYLFRKEGQNVTLSCEQNLNHDAMYWYRQDPGQGLRLIYYSQIVNDFQKGDIAEGYSVSREKKESFPLTVTSAQKNPTAFYLCASSIFRGTASDNEQFFGPGTRLTVL.